The 27 T cell receptor beta chains given below trace back to one sample, sequenced in a study of blood T cell repertoires in COVID-19. Profiled with immunoSEQ multiplex PCR; TCRdb holds only in-frame clones, not every one. This sample yields roughly 140,000 clones, of which about 87% are seen a single time; 28% belongs to the top ten. Sequencing was carried out using peripheral blood. Receptors were obtained from a human donor in a cohort sampled during active COVID-19.

This clone is a singleton in its sample. This chain joins TRBV7-9 and TRBJ2-2; TRBD2 agrees at 9 bases. This CDR3 spans 14 amino acids. In germline, CDR1 is SEHNR, CDR2 FQNEAQ (reference sequence). Germline trimming cut 4 bases from V and 4 bases from J; bases unmatched to any gene: 1. The DNA of the CDR3 is TGTGCCAGCAGCTCGGGACTAGCCACCGGGGAGCTGTTTTTT. Its translation: CASSSGLATGELFF.

This clone was found once. This chain uses TRBV27 with TRBJ1-2; maybe TRBD1 (6 bases). Germline V gene sequence: CDR1 MNHEY, CDR2 SMNVEV (reference sequence). CDR3 length equals 14 residues. The V end was cut by 8 bases, the J end by 4 bases, with 17 bases between. This chain's CDR3 is CASRGTDRPYGYTF. The CDR3 DNA is TGTGCCAGCCGAGGGACCGACAGGCCCTATGGCTACACCTTC.

The J gene is TRBJ2-5, the V gene TRBV7-2, with D perhaps matching TRBD1 (7 bases). Trimming cost V 1 base and J 5 bases, with 17 bases left between them. The length of the CDR3 is 16 residues. Per the germline V gene, CDR1 is SGHTA and CDR2 is FQGNSA. CDR3: CASSLGWLAGGETQYF. Here the CDR3 DNA reads TGTGCCAGCAGCTTAGGGTGGCTAGCAGGGGGGGAGACCCAGTACTTC.

This clone showed up just once. The chain couples TRBV24-1 to TRBJ1-2; tentative D call: TRBD1 (6 bases). The CDR3 runs to 15 residues. Germline loops: CDR1 KGHDR, CDR2 SFDVKD. V was trimmed by 2 bases and J by 7 bases, leaving 16 bases between them. CDR3 DNA: TGTGCCACCAGTGATTCATATACCGGGACACTTGGCTACACCTTC. Amino acids: CATSDSYTGTLGYTF.

The V gene is TRBV5-1, the J gene TRBJ2-7, with 8 bases matching TRBD1. The CDR3 has 14 residues. Germline CDR1 and CDR2: SGHRS and YFSETQ. Trimming took 4 bases from V and 3 from J; bases not matched to a gene: 6. CDR3 sequence: CASSIQGESYEQYF. The CDR3, as DNA: TGCGCCAGCAGCATACAGGGGGAGAGCTACGAGCAGTACTTC.

The rearrangement uses TRBV9 and TRBJ2-1; 10 bases match TRBD1. This CDR3 is 15 amino acids long. Germline V lookup: CDR1 SGDLS, CDR2 YYNGEE. The ends lost 4 bases at V and 3 bases at J; junction bases unmatched: 4. CDR3 sequence: CASSPGQGGYNEQFF. The CDR3 bases are TGTGCCAGCAGCCCAGGACAGGGGGGCTACAATGAGCAGTTCTTC.

The chain links TRBV4-2 to TRBJ2-1; 12 positions agree with TRBD2. Germline values: CDR1 LGHNA, CDR2 YNFKEQ. CDR3 size: 16 residues. V shed 1 base and J 9 bases; nucleotides not matched to a gene: 7. The CDR3 protein is CASSQALLAGGTEQFF. The CDR3 DNA reads as TGTGCCAGCAGCCAAGCGTTGCTAGCGGGGGGGACTGAGCAGTTCTTC.

The rearrangement joins TRBV25-1 to TRBJ1-2; no reliable D call. The CDR3 has 17 residues. Trimming took off 1 base at V and 5 bases at J, with 20 bases between the two ends. From germline, CDR1 is MGHDK and CDR2 SYGVNS. CDR3: CASSESRAVSALYGYTF. The DNA for the CDR3 is TGTGCCAGCAGTGAATCCCGAGCGGTCTCCGCGCTGTATGGCTACACCTTC.

This clone was seen just once. The chain has TRBV10-3 and TRBJ1-1; TRBD1 matches at 9 bases. Germline CDR1 reads ENHRY; CDR2 reads SYGVKD. The CDR3 is 14 amino acids. The junction had 10 bases not matched to a gene; V was cut back by 10 bases and J by 4 bases. Written as DNA, the CDR3 is TGTGCCACCGGCGGGACAGGGCCTCGCACTGAAGCTTTCTTT. This encodes CATGGTGPRTEAFF.

The J gene is TRBJ1-4, the V gene TRBV18; D is uncertain. This CDR3 is 14 amino acids long. Germline assignment: CDR1 KGHSH and CDR2 LQKENI. V was cut by 1 base and J by 6 bases, with 9 bases left in between. The CDR3 loop is CASSPREADEKLFF. The CDR3 DNA reads TGTGCCAGCTCACCACGGGAGGCAGATGAAAAACTGTTTTTT. The full variable domain, in which reference TRBV18 and TRBJ1-4 provide the parts outside the CDR3, is NAGVMQNPRHLVRRRGQEARLRCSPMKGHSHVYWYRQLPEEGLKFMVYLQKENIIDESGMPKERFSAEFPKEGPSILRIQQVVRGDSAAYFCASSPREADEKLFFGSGTQLSVL.

V gene TRBV4-1 combines with J gene TRBJ2-1; 8 positions agree with TRBD2. CDR1 and CDR2 from the germline V gene are MGHRA and YSYEKL. V shed 1 base and J 6 bases; nucleotides not matched to a gene: 2. The CDR3 has 14 residues. Here the CDR3 reads CASSQGTSPNEQFF. The CDR3 DNA follows: TGCGCCAGCAGCCAAGGGACTAGCCCCAATGAGCAGTTCTTC.

This clone has more than one count but fewer than ten. The CDR3 region has the DNA TGTGCCTGGGACGGGGGTCCCTACAATGAGCAGTTCTTC. It specifies CAWDGGPYNEQFF. V is TRBV30 and J is TRBJ2-1, with D perhaps matching TRBD2 (6 bases). With 5 bases removed from V and 2 bases from J, the gap between germline ends came to 10 bases. CDR1 GTSNPN and CDR2 SVGIG come from the germline V gene (reference sequence). The length of the CDR3 is 13 residues.

The chain recombines TRBV6-5 with TRBJ1-3; D gene ambiguous. This CDR3 contains 15 residues. V was pared by 11 bases and J by 3 bases, with 20 bases between. Per the germline V gene, CDR1 is MNHEY and CDR2 is SVGAGI. In nucleotides, the CDR3 is TGTGCCGGCTGGAACGGGGAAAAAAGTGGAAACACCATATATTTT. Translated: CAGWNGEKSGNTIYF.

The J gene is TRBJ1-5, the V gene TRBV7-9, with 7 bases that match TRBD1. The CDR3 loop spans 15 amino acids. After removal of 7 bases from V and 5 bases from J, the junction contained 11 bases not matched to a gene. Germline V gene sequence: CDR1 SEHNR, CDR2 FQNEAQ (reference sequence). CDR3 in DNA: TGTGCCAGCACCCCCAAAGACAGGGCATATCAGCCCCAGCATTTT. This encodes CASTPKDRAYQPQHF.

In its sample, this clone was seen a few times. The chain recombines TRBV19 with TRBJ1-5; D remains ambiguous. Germline CDR1 and CDR2: LNHDA and SQIVND (reference sequence). The CDR3 is made up of 17 amino acids. V was clipped by 1 base and J by 3 bases, with 16 bases between them. The CDR3 reads CASSIGAVGRVNQPQHF. The CDR3 coding sequence is TGTGCCAGTAGTATAGGGGCAGTAGGGAGGGTCAATCAGCCCCAGCATTTT.

The genes are TRBV18 and TRBJ1-3; TRBD1 agrees at 8 bases. CDR1 and CDR2 from the germline V gene are KGHSH and LQKENI. This CDR3 has 16 residues. Trimming at V came to 3 bases and at J to 4 bases, leaving 8 bases not matched to a gene. CDR3 DNA: TGTGCCAGCTCACCGCCTGGACAGGGCCCCGGAAACACCATATATTTT. It is translated as CASSPPGQGPGNTIYF.

The J gene is TRBJ1-1, the V gene TRBV12-3 or TRBV12-4; D ambiguous. V lost 2 bases and J lost 4, with 8 bases in between. This CDR3 comprises 13 residues. The DNA for the CDR3 is TGTGCCAGCAGTTTAAGTCCCAGCACTGAAGCTTTCTTT. Translated, it gives CASSLSPSTEAFF.

The chain uses TRBV4-2 and TRBJ2-7; D might be TRBD2 (7 bases). The CDR3 contains 15 residues. Germline assignment: CDR1 LGHNA and CDR2 YNFKEQ. The germline V and J ends were trimmed by 1 base and 4 bases, with 14 bases remaining between them. For the CDR3, the DNA is TGTGCCAGCAGCCAAGTGAACAGGGAGGGGTACGAGCAGTACTTC. Residues: CASSQVNREGYEQYF.

This clone came up once. The genes are TRBV30 and TRBJ1-6, with D maybe TRBD1 (5 bases). The germline V gene has CDR1 GTSNPN and CDR2 SVGIG (reference sequence). The CDR3 runs to 16 residues. Trimming shortened V by 0 bases and J by 10 bases, and 19 bases separated the two germline ends. In DNA, the CDR3 is TGTGCCTGGAGTGTATACGCAGGGCAAGGTCGATCACCCCTCCACTTT. Protein sequence: CAWSVYAGQGRSPLHF.

CDR3 DNA: TGTGCCAGCAGTACCCCCTTGAGCGGGGAAGAGACCCAGTACTTC. Translation: CASSTPLSGEETQYF. This chain uses TRBV6-5 with TRBJ2-5; 7 bases fit TRBD2. The V gene end was trimmed by 5 bases and the J gene end by 3 bases; junction bases not matched to a gene: 9. The germline gives CDR1 MNHEY, CDR2 SVGAGI. This CDR3 contains 15 residues.

The J gene is TRBJ1-2, the V gene TRBV3-1 (or the pseudogene TRBV3-2); weak D call: TRBD1 (5 bases). Trimming shortened V by 3 bases and J by 3 bases, and 8 bases separated the two germline ends. Germline lookup yields CDR1 LGHDT and CDR2 YNNKEL (reference sequence). The CDR3 has 13 residues. CDR3: CASSQTEHYGYTF. The CDR3 nucleotides are TGTGCCAGCAGCCAGACAGAACACTATGGCTACACCTTC.

The rearrangement uses TRBV4-3 and TRBJ2-1; possibly TRBD2 for D (6 bases). V was shortened by 2 bases and J by 9 bases, with 17 bases between the two germline ends. Germline V gene lookup returns CDR1 LGHNA and CDR2 YSLEER. This CDR3 is built from 15 residues. The CDR3 here is CASSQLLSNGGEQFF. The CDR3 nucleotides are TGCGCCAGCAGCCAACTACTGTCTAACGGGGGTGAGCAGTTCTTC.

The chain employs TRBV15 and TRBJ2-5; 14 nucleotides line up with TRBD2. V shed 0 bases and J 5 bases; nucleotides not matched to a gene: 11. Germline loops: CDR1 LNHNV, CDR2 YYDKDF (reference sequence). CDR3 length: 19 amino acids. CDR3 sequence (DNA): TGTGCCACCAGCAGAGATGCCCCGACTAGCGGGGGGGCCGGGGAGACCCAGTACTTC. Translating gives CATSRDAPTSGGAGETQYF.

This chain connects TRBV7-3 to TRBJ2-1; TRBD2 is a possible D gene (6 bases). Germline values: CDR1 SGHTA, CDR2 FQGTGA. The V gene lost 1 base and the J gene lost 5 bases, with 12 bases spanning the gap. CDR3 length: 15 amino acids. The CDR3: CASSLIAGTHNEQFF. In nucleotides, the CDR3 is TGTGCCAGCAGCTTAATTGCGGGGACGCACAATGAGCAGTTCTTC.

The chain links TRBV6-2 or TRBV6-3 to TRBJ2-4; a weak D match, TRBD1 (6 bases). V was trimmed by 3 bases and J by 8 bases, leaving 14 bases between them. The V gene's germline CDR1 is MNHEY and CDR2 SVGEGT. The length of the CDR3 is 14 residues. The CDR3 region has the DNA TGTGCCAGCAGTTATAGGGGGTTCCTGGACATTCAGTACTTC. This codes for CASSYRGFLDIQYF.

This clone was found once. The chain recombines TRBV2 with TRBJ1-4, with a possible D match to TRBD1 (5 bases). The CDR3 runs to 14 residues. V lost 7 bases, J lost 8 bases, and 17 bases lay in between. Germline loops: CDR1 SNHLY, CDR2 FYNNEI. CDR3 sequence reads: CASNLALPGEKLFF. CDR3 nucleotide sequence: TGTGCCAGCAACTTGGCGCTCCCAGGGGAAAAACTGTTTTTT.

The chain is built from TRBV14 and TRBJ1-6; 7 bases are a match to TRBD1. The V segment lost 5 bases and the J segment 5 bases; nucleotides outside the gene matches: 3. The CDR3 contains 14 residues. The germline CDR1 and CDR2 sequences are SGHDN and FVKESK. CDR3 region: CASSGTVNNSPLHF. DNA of the CDR3: TGTGCCAGCAGCGGGACAGTCAATAATTCACCCCTCCACTTT.